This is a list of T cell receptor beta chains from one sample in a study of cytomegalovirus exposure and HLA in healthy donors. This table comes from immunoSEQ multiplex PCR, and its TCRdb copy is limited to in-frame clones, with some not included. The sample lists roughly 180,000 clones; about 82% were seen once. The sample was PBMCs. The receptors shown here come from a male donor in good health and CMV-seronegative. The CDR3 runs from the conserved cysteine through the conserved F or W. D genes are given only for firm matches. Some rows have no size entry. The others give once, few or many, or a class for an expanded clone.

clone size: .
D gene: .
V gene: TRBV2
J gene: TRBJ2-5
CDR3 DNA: TGTGCCAGCAGTGGACAGCTTATCCAAGAGACCCAGTACTTC
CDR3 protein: CASSGQLIQETQYF

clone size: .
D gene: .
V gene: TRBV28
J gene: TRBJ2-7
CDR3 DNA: TGTGCCAGCAGTTTAGAAAGGGGGGAGCAGTACTTC
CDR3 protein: CASSLERGEQYF

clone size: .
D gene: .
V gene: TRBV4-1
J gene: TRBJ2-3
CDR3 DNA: TGCGCCAGCAGCCAAGATCGGCAACAGGGAAGAGGGGATACGCAGTATTTT
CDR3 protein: CASSQDRQQGRGDTQYF

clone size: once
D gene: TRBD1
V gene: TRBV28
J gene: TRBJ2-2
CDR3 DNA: TGTGCCAGCAGTGTGTATGGGACAGGGCGCGGGGAGCTGTTTTTT
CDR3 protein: CASSVYGTGRGELFF

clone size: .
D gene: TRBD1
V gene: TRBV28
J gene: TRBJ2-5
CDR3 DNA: TGTGCCAGCAGTTTAAGACAGGGGGCTAAAGAGACCCAGTACTTC
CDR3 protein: CASSLRQGAKETQYF

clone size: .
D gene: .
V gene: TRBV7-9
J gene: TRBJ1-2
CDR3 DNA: TGTGCCAGCAGCCGCGGGGGGGATATTGGCTATGGCTACACCTTC
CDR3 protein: CASSRGGDIGYGYTF

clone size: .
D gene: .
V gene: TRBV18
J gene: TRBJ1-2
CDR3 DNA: TGTGCCAGCTCACCAGTGCAGGTCGACTATGGCTACACCTTC
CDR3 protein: CASSPVQVDYGYTF

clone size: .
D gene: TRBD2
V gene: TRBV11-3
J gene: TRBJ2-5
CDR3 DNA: TGTGCCAGCAGCTTAAACGGACTAGCGGGGGGGACCCAGTACTTC
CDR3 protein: CASSLNGLAGGTQYF

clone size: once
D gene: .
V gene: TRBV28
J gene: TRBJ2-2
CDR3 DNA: TGTGCCAGTTTGTTAGCGCTCACCGGGGAGCTGTTTTTT
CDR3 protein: CASLLALTGELFF

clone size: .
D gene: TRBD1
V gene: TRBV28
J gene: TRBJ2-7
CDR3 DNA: TGTGCCAGCAGGGCAGGGGGATCCTCCTACGAGCAGTACTTC
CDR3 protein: CASRAGGSSYEQYF

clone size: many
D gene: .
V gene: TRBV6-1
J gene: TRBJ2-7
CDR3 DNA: TGTGCCAGCAGTGAAGCAGCCGACTCGGGAGAGCAGTACTTC
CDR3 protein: CASSEAADSGEQYF

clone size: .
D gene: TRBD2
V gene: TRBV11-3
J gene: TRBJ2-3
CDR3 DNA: TGTGCCAGCAGCATGGGACTAGCGGGAGAGGAGACAGATACGCAGTATTTT
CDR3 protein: CASSMGLAGEETDTQYF

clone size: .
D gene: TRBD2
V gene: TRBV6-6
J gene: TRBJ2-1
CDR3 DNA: TGTGCCAGCAGCGTAGCGGGAGAAGACAATGAGCAGTTCTTC
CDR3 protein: CASSVAGEDNEQFF

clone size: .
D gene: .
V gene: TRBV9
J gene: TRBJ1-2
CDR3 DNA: TGTGCCAGCAGCGTATCGGACAACCTTAACTATGGCTACACCTTC
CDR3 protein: CASSVSDNLNYGYTF

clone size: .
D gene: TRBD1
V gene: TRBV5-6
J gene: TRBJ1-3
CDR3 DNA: TGTGCCAGCAGCTATTTCGACAGGGGATTGGTTGGAAACACCATATATTTT
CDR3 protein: CASSYFDRGLVGNTIYF

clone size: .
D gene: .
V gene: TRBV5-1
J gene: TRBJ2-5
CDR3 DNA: TGCGCCAGCAGCTTGAGCCCGATTCAAGAGACCCAGTACTTC
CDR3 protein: CASSLSPIQETQYF

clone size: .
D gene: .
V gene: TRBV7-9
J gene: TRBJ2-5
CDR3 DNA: TGTGCCAGCAGCCCCGAGGCTCACCAAGAGACCCAGTACTTC
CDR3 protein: CASSPEAHQETQYF

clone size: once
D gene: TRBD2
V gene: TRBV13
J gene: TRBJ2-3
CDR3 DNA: TGTGCCAGCAGCTTTAATCCCCGGGGAGGGGATACGCAGTATTTT
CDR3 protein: CASSFNPRGGDTQYF

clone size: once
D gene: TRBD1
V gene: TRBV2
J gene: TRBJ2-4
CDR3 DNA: TGTGCCAGCACCTTAAAGGGTCCCGGGACAGGGAACATTCAGTACTTC
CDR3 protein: CASTLKGPGTGNIQYF

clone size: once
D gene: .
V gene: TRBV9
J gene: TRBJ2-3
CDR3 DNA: TGTGCCAGCAGAAAGGGATGGGGCGCTGGCACAGATACGCAGTATTTT
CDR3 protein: CASRKGWGAGTDTQYF

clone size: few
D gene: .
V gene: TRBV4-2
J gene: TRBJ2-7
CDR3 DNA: TGTGCCAGCAGCCAATTGGACTCCACGATTAATAAGCAGTACTTC
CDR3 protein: CASSQLDSTINKQYF

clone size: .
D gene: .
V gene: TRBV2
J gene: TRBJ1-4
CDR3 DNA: TGTGCCAGCCTTTGGAGGAGGAGTAATGAAAAACTGTTTTTT
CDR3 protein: CASLWRRSNEKLFF

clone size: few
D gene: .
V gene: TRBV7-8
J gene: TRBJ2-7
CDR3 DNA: TGTGCCAGCAGCTTAAAAAGAACACAGAAATCCTACGAGCAGTACTTC
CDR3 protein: CASSLKRTQKSYEQYF

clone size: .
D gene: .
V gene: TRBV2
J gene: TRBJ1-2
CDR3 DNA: TGTGCCAGCAGTAACGACAGGACGGGGTCGTCTGGAGGCTACACCTTC
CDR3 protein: CASSNDRTGSSGGYTF

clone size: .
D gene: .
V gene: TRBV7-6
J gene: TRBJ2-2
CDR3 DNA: TGTGCCAGCAGCTTAGGGCAGGGGTATAATGCCGGGGAGCTGTTTTTT
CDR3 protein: CASSLGQGYNAGELFF

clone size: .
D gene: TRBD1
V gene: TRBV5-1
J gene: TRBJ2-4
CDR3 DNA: TGCGCCAGCAGCCCGGACAGGGAAGCCAAAAACATTCAGTACTTC
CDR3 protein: CASSPDREAKNIQYF

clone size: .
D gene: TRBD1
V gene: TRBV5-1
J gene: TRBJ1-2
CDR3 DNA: TGCGCCAGCAGCCCCGGGACAGGGGATTATGGCTACACCTTC
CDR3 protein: CASSPGTGDYGYTF

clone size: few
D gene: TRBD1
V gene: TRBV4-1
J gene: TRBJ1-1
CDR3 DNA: TGCGCCAGCAGCCCCGGACAGGGAACGTTTAACACTGAAGCTTTCTTT
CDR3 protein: CASSPGQGTFNTEAFF

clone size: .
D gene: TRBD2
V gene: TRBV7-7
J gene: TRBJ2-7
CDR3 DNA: TGTGCCAGCAGCTTAGGGGGAGGGGTAGGCTACGAGCAGTACTTC
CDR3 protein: CASSLGGGVGYEQYF

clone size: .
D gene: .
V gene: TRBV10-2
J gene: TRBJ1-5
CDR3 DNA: TGCGCCAGCAGTGAGTCGCTGGGACTGACCAATCAGCCCCAGCATTTT
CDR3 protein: CASSESLGLTNQPQHF

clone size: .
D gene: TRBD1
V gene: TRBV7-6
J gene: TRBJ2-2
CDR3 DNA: TGTGCCAGCAGCCTCGGGACAGGGGTCCCCGGGGAGCTGTTTTTT
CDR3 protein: CASSLGTGVPGELFF

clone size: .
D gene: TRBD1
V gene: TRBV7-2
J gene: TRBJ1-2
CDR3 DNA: TGTGCCAGCAGCCTCAGACAGGGCATAACTTTCTATGGCTACACCTTC
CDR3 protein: CASSLRQGITFYGYTF

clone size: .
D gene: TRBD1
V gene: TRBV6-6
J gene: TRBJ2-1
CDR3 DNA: TGTGCCAGCAGCTTGGACAGGGGACATCATTACAATGAGCAGTTCTTC
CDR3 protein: CASSLDRGHHYNEQFF

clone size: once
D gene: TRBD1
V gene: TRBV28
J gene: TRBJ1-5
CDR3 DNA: TGTGCCAGCAGCCGGAGGGACAGGGGGTATCAGCCCCAGCATTTT
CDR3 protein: CASSRRDRGYQPQHF